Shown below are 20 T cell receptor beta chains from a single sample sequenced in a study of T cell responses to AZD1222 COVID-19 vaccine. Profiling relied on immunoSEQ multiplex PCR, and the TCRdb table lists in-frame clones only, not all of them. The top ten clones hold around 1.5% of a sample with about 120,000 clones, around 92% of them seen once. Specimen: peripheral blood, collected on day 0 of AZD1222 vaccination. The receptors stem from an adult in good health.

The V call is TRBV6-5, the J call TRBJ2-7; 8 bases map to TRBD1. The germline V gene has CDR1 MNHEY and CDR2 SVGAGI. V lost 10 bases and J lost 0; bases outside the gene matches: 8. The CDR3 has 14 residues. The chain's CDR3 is CATGITGGSYEQYF. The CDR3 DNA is TGTGCCACAGGGATAACAGGGGGCTCCTACGAGCAGTACTTC.

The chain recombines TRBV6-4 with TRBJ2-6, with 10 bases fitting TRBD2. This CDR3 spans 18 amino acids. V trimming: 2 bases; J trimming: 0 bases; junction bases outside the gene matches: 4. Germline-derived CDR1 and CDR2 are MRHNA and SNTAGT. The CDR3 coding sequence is TGTGCCAGCAGTGACCAAGCGGGAGGGTTCTCTGGGGCCAACGTCCTGACTTTC. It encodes CASSDQAGGFSGANVLTF.

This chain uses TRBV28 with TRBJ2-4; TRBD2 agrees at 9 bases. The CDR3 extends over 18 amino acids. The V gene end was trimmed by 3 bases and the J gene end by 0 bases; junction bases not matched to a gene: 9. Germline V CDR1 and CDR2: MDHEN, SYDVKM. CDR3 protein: CASSFMAGGVRAKNIQYF. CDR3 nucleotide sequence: TGTGCCAGCAGTTTTATGGCGGGAGGGGTCCGAGCCAAAAACATTCAGTACTTC.

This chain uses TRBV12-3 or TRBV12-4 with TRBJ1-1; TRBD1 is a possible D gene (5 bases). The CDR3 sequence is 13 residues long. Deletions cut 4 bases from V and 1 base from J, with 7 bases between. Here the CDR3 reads CASSSQGNTEAFF. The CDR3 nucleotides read TGTGCCAGCAGTTCCCAGGGGAACACTGAAGCTTTCTTT.

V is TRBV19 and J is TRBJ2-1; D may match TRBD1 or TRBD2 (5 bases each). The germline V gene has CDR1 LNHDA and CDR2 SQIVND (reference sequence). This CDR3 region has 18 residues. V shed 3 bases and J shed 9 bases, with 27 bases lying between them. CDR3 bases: TGTGCCAGTAGTATCCTCCTAACACCCTGGGACGGCGATGGTGAGCAGTTCTTC. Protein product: CASSILLTPWDGDGEQFF.

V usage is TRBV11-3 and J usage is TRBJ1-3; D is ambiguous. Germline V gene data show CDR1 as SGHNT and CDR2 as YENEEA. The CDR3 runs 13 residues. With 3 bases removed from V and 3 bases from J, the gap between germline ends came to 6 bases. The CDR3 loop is CASSFGDGNTIYF. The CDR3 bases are TGTGCCAGCAGCTTCGGTGATGGAAACACCATATATTTT.

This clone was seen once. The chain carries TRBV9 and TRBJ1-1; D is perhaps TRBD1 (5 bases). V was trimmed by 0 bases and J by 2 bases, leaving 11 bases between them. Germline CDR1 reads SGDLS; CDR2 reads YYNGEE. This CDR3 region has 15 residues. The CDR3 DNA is TGTGCCAGCAGCGTAGTGGGGACTGCTAACACTGAAGCTTTCTTT. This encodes CASSVVGTANTEAFF.

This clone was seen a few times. In DNA, the CDR3 is TGTGCCAGTAGTATAGGAGGGGGACTCGATGAAAAACTGTTTTTT. As protein: CASSIGGGLDEKLFF. J is TRBJ1-4 and V is TRBV19; a weak D match, TRBD1 (6 bases). Germline assignment: CDR1 LNHDA and CDR2 SQIVND (reference sequence). V was trimmed by 1 base and J by 6 bases, leaving 12 bases between them. This CDR3 comprises 15 residues. Looking up the rest from reference TRBV19 and TRBJ1-4 gives the full variable domain: DGGITQSPKYLFRKEGQNVTLSCEQNLNHDAMYWYRQDPGQGLRLIYYSQIVNDFQKGDIAEGYSVSREKKESFPLTVTSAQKNPTAFYLCASSIGGGLDEKLFFGSGTQLSVL.

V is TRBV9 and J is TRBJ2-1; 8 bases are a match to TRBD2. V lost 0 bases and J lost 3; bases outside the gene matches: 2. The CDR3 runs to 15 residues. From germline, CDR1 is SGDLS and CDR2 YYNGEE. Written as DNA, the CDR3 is TGTGCCAGCAGCGTAGGCGGGGGGATCTACAATGAGCAGTTCTTC. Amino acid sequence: CASSVGGGIYNEQFF.

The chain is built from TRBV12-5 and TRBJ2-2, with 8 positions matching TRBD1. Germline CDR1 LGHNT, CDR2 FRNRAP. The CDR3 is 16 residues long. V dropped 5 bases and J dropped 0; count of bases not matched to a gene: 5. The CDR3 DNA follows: TGTGCTAGTGGTGGACAGGGTACAACGAACACCGGGGAGCTGTTTTTT. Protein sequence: CASGGQGTTNTGELFF.

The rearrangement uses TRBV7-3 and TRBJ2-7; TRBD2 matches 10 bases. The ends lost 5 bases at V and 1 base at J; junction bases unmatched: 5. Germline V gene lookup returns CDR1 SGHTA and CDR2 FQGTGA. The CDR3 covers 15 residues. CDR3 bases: TGTGCCAGCAGCCTCGGACTAGCGGAGTCCTACGAGCAGTACTTC. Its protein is CASSLGLAESYEQYF.

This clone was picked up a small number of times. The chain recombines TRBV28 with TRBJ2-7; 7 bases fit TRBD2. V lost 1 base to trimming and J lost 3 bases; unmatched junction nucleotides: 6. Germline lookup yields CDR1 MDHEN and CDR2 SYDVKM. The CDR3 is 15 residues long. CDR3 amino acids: CASSLSAGVNYEQYF. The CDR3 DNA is TGTGCCAGCAGTTTATCTGCGGGAGTGAACTACGAGCAGTACTTC.

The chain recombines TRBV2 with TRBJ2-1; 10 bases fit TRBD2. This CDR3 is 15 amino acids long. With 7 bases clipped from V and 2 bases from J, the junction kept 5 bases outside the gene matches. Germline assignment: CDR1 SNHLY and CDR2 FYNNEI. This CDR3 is CASIRTSGTYNEQFF. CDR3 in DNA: TGTGCCAGCATCAGGACTAGCGGTACCTACAATGAGCAGTTCTTC. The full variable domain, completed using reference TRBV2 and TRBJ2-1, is EPEVTQTPSHQVTQMGQEVILRCVPISNHLYFYWYRQILGQKVEFLVSFYNNEISEKSEIFDDQFSVERPDGSNFTLKIRSTKLEDSAMYFCASIRTSGTYNEQFFGPGTRLTVL.

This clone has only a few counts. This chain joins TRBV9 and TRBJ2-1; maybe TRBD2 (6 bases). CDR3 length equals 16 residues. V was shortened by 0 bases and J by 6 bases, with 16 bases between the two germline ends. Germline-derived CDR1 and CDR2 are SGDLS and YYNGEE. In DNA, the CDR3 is TGTGCCAGCAGCGTAGCCGGGAGTTCAAGGGTCAATGAGCAGTTCTTC. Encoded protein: CASSVAGSSRVNEQFF. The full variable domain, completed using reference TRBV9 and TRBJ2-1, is DSGVTQTPKHLITATGQRVTLRCSPRSGDLSVYWYQQSLDQGLQFLIQYYNGEERAKGNILERFSAQQFPDLHSELNLSSLELGDSALYFCASSVAGSSRVNEQFFGPGTRLTVL.

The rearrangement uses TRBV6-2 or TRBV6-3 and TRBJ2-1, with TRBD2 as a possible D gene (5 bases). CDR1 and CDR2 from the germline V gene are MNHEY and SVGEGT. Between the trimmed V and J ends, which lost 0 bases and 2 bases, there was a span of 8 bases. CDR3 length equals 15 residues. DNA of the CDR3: TGTGCCAGCAGTTACTCGAGTAGCGCCTACAATGAGCAGTTCTTC. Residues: CASSYSSSAYNEQFF.

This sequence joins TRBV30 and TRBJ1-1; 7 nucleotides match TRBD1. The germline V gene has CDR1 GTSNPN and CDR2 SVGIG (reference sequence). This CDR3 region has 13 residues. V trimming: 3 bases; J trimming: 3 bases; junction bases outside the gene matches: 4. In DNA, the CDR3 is TGTGCCTGGAGGTACAGGGGTGACACTGAAGCTTTCTTT. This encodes CAWRYRGDTEAFF.

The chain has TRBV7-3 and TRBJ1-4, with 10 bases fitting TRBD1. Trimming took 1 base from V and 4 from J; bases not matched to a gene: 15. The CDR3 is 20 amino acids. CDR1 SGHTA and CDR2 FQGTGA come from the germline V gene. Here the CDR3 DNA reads TGTGCCAGCAGCTTAAGAAGTGTGTGGGACAGGGGTCGCGTTAATGAAAAACTGTTTTTT. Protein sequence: CASSLRSVWDRGRVNEKLFF.

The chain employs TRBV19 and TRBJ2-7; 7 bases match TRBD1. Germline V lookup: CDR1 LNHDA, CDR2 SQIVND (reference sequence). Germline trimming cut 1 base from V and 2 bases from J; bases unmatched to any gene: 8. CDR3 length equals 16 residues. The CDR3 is CASSIGTGSMAYEQYF. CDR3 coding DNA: TGTGCCAGTAGTATAGGGACAGGTTCTATGGCCTACGAGCAGTACTTC.

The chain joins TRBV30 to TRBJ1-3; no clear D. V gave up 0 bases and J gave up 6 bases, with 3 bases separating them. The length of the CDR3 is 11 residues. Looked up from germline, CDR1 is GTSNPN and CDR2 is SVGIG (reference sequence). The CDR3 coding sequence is TGTGCCTGGAGTGTTACAAACACCATATATTTT. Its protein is CAWSVTNTIYF.

The chain's CDR3 is CASSLSGGTGNSPLHF. CDR3 bases: TGTGCCAGCAGTTTATCGGGGGGCACGGGTAATTCACCCCTCCACTTT. This rearrangement joins TRBV27 to TRBJ1-6; TRBD1 is a possible D gene (6 bases). V shed 0 bases and J shed 6 bases, with 12 bases lying between them. Germline CDR1 is MNHEY and CDR2 is SMNVEV (reference sequence). The CDR3 has 16 residues.